The rows below give T cell receptor beta chains drawn from one sample of a study of blood T cell repertoires in COVID-19. Produced via immunoSEQ multiplex PCR; TCRdb's table is partial and in-frame only. Among roughly 120,000 clones, 75% to 85% were seen once, and the ten largest hold 7.9%. The sequenced sample consisted of peripheral blood. The receptors here all came from a woman of 80 years or more with active or convalescent COVID-19. The CDR3 runs from the conserved cysteine through the conserved F or W. A D gene is named only where the DNA matches it firmly. The size field is filled for only some rows; it gives once, few, many or a size class.

NA | TRBJ2-3 | NA | TRBV11-3 | CASSKDGGYTDTQYF | TGTGCCAGCAGTAAGGACGGGGGATACACAGATACGCAGTATTTT
TRBD1 | TRBJ2-1 | NA | TRBV6-5 | CASSSGQANEQFF | TGTGCCAGCAGCAGCGGACAGGCGAATGAGCAGTTCTTC
TRBD2 | TRBJ2-2 | NA | TRBV23-1 | CASSRGRIIGELFF | TGCGCCAGCAGTCGCGGGAGGATCATCGGGGAGCTGTTTTTT
TRBD2 | TRBJ2-1 | NA | TRBV15 | CATSRETSGRYPVRGEQFF | TGTGCCACCAGCAGAGAAACTAGCGGGAGGTATCCAGTACGAGGTGAGCAGTTCTTC
NA | TRBJ2-1 | once | TRBV27 | CASSLSGASATYNEQFF | TGTGCCAGCAGTTTATCCGGGGCTAGCGCAACCTACAATGAGCAGTTCTTC
TRBD1 | TRBJ2-7 | NA | TRBV29-1 | CSASDRASYEQYF | TGCAGCGCCTCGGACAGGGCTTCCTACGAGCAGTACTTC
NA | TRBJ1-1 | NA | TRBV6-5 | CASSPRVNTEAFF | TGTGCCAGCAGTCCTCGGGTGAACACTGAAGCTTTCTTT
TRBD1 | TRBJ2-7 | NA | TRBV18 | CASSLGQGTYEQYF | TGTGCCAGCTCATTAGGACAGGGTACCTACGAGCAGTACTTC
TRBD1 | TRBJ2-1 | NA | TRBV28 | CASTSSGGSYNEQFF | TGTGCCAGCACATCATCAGGGGGCTCCTACAATGAGCAGTTCTTC
NA | TRBJ2-5 | NA | TRBV7-8 | CASRFYRGEETQYF | TGTGCCAGCAGGTTTTATCGCGGGGAAGAGACCCAGTACTTC
NA | TRBJ2-2 | NA | TRBV9 | CASSGRGGGFRIGELFF | TGTGCCAGCAGCGGCCGGGGTGGGGGCTTTCGCATCGGGGAGCTGTTTTTT
NA | TRBJ2-2 | once | TRBV11-3 | CASSSSGELFF | TGTGCCAGCAGCTCCTCCGGGGAGCTGTTTTTT
TRBD1 | TRBJ2-3 | NA | TRBV11-2 | CASSLGTGVMDTQYF | TGTGCCAGCAGCTTAGGCACAGGGGTAATGGATACGCAGTATTTT
NA | TRBJ1-5 | NA | TRBV6-5 | CASRGQGGGQPQHF | TGTGCCAGCAGGGGTCAGGGCGGTGGTCAGCCCCAGCATTTT
TRBD2 | TRBJ2-5 | NA | TRBV19 | CATREGQETQYF | TGTGCCACTCGGGAGGGCCAAGAGACCCAGTACTTC
NA | TRBJ2-1 | NA | TRBV20-1 | CSASTTGSEQFF | TGCAGTGCTAGTACTACGGGGAGTGAGCAGTTCTTC
TRBD1 | TRBJ1-2 | few | TRBV5-4 | CASSPGQGLRYGYTF | TGTGCCAGCAGCCCGGGACAGGGCTTACGCTATGGCTACACCTTC
NA | TRBJ1-2 | NA | TRBV20-1 | CSARVQYGYTF | TGCAGTGCTAGAGTCCAATATGGCTACACCTTC
NA | TRBJ1-5 | NA | TRBV2 | CASSALGGYQPQHF | TGTGCCAGCAGTGCATTGGGGGGATATCAGCCCCAGCATTTT
NA | TRBJ2-2 | NA | TRBV21-1 | CASNGQDLIGELFF | TGTGCCAGCAACGGACAGGATCTCATCGGGGAGCTGTTTTTT
TRBD2 | TRBJ2-7 | NA | TRBV27 | CATPGGSGRPSSAYEQYF | TGTGCCACTCCGGGAGGTAGCGGGAGACCCTCCTCCGCCTACGAGCAGTACTTC
TRBD2 | TRBJ2-1 | NA | TRBV3-1/TRBV3-2 | CASSQQSLAVDNEQFF | TGTGCCAGCAGCCAACAATCACTAGCGGTGGACAATGAGCAGTTCTTC
TRBD2 | TRBJ2-1 | few | TRBV7-3 | CASSRTSGRNNEQFF | TGTGCCAGCAGCCGGACTAGCGGGCGGAACAATGAGCAGTTCTTC
TRBD2 | TRBJ2-7 | NA | TRBV6-5 | CASSYRSSGNYEQYF | TGTGCCAGCAGTTACAGGTCTAGCGGGAACTACGAGCAGTACTTC
NA | TRBJ1-2 | NA | TRBV19 | CASSPSGGYGYTF | TGTGCCAGTAGTCCCTCGGGGGGATATGGCTACACCTTC
NA | TRBJ2-3 | few | TRBV7-2 | CASSLTGLLTDTQYF | TGTGCCAGCAGCTTGACGGGACTCCTCACAGATACGCAGTATTTT
TRBD1 | TRBJ2-7 | NA | TRBV9 | CASSVGTGAYEQYF | TGTGCCAGCAGCGTTGGCACAGGGGCCTACGAGCAGTACTTC
TRBD2 | TRBJ2-5 | NA | TRBV10-3 | CAISEGLAGGETQYF | TGTGCCATCAGTGAGGGACTAGCGGGAGGCGAGACCCAGTACTTC
TRBD1 | TRBJ2-3 | NA | TRBV7-3 | CASRSSGTGPDTQYF | TGTGCCAGCAGGTCAAGTGGGACAGGGCCCGATACGCAGTATTTT
TRBD1 | TRBJ2-2 | NA | TRBV5-1 | CASSLEGGHGELFF | TGCGCCAGCAGCTTGGAAGGGGGCCACGGGGAGCTGTTTTTT
TRBD1 | TRBJ2-7 | NA | TRBV7-9 | CASSLRQGDEQYF | TGTGCCAGCAGCTTACGACAGGGCGACGAGCAGTACTTC
TRBD1 | TRBJ2-1 | NA | TRBV10-3 | CAISPGTGLNEQFF | TGTGCCATCAGTCCCGGGACAGGGCTCAATGAGCAGTTCTTC
NA | TRBJ2-1 | NA | TRBV19 | CASSIWTEGDEQFF | TGTGCCAGTAGTATTTGGACAGAGGGCGATGAGCAGTTCTTC
NA | TRBJ1-3 | NA | TRBV27 | CASSRGNTIYF | TGTGCCAGCAGTAGGGGGAACACCATATATTTT
TRBD2 | TRBJ2-3 | NA | TRBV28 | CASSTSGRTDTQYF | TGTGCCAGCAGCACTAGCGGACGCACAGATACGCAGTATTTT
NA | TRBJ1-6 | NA | TRBV28 | CASTAGNSPLHF | TGTGCCAGCACCGCGGGAAATTCACCCCTCCACTTT
TRBD1 | TRBJ1-4 | NA | TRBV28 | CASRGSQGASDEKLFF | TGTGCCAGCAGGGGGTCGCAGGGGGCTTCGGATGAAAAACTGTTTTTT
TRBD1 | TRBJ1-1 | few | TRBV20-1 | CSANRGTEAFF | TGCAGTGCTAACAGGGGCACTGAAGCTTTCTTT
TRBD1 | TRBJ1-2 | NA | TRBV19 | CASSTRRDRNYGYTF | TGTGCCAGTAGTACCCGCCGGGACAGAAACTATGGCTACACCTTC
NA | TRBJ1-5 | few | TRBV1 | CTSSQCQRVTQPQHF | TGCACCAGCAGCCAATGTCAGAGGGTGACCCAGCCCCAGCATTTT
NA | TRBJ2-2 | NA | TRBV5-4 | CASSLEADTGELFF | TGTGCCAGCAGCTTAGAGGCCGACACCGGGGAGCTGTTTTTT
NA | TRBJ2-7 | NA | TRBV7-9 | CASSQRQDSYEQYF | TGTGCCAGCAGTCAAAGACAGGACTCCTACGAGCAGTACTTC
TRBD1 | TRBJ1-1 | NA | TRBV27 | CASSFRRQGGSNTEAFF | TGTGCCAGCAGTTTTAGGCGACAGGGAGGTAGTAACACTGAAGCTTTCTTT
NA | TRBJ2-1 | NA | TRBV6-4 | CASSQEGAGNEQFF | TGTGCCAGCAGCCAGGAGGGCGCGGGAAATGAGCAGTTCTTC
NA | TRBJ1-2 | NA | TRBV28 | CASSLIGGANYGYTF | TGTGCCAGCAGTTTAATAGGGGGTGCTAACTATGGCTACACCTTC
TRBD2 | TRBJ2-2 | NA | TRBV30 | CAWSLLAGFANTGELFF | TGTGCCTGGAGTTTACTAGCGGGATTTGCGAACACCGGGGAGCTGTTTTTT
NA | TRBJ2-1 | few | TRBV6-6 | CASSRPYNEQFF | TGTGCCAGCAGTCGACCTTACAATGAGCAGTTCTTC
TRBD1 | TRBJ1-5 | NA | TRBV28 | CASSSGQVLQPQHF | TGTGCCAGCAGTTCGGGACAGGTTTTACAGCCCCAGCATTTT